The 18 T cell receptor beta chains in this list originate from one sample, sequenced in a study of long-term antiretroviral therapy in people with HIV. immunoSEQ v3.0 was run at survey level. Profiled with immunoSEQ multiplex PCR; TCRdb holds only in-frame clones, not every one. The sample lists some 20,000 clones; 70% to 85% were seen once. The sample consisted of unsorted PBMCs, taken 0.9 years after starting antiretroviral therapy. These receptors originate from a man younger than 35 with HIV.

CDR3 nucleotide sequence: TGTGCCATCAGTACCGGGACAGGTGAAGCTTTCTTT. Protein: CAISTGTGEAFF. The gene calls are TRBV10-3 and TRBJ1-1, with TRBD1 identical over 8 bases. Germline V gene lookup returns CDR1 ENHRY and CDR2 SYGVKD. V trimming: 5 bases; J trimming: 7 bases; junction bases outside the gene matches: 3. The CDR3 has 12 amino acids.

This CDR3 reads CASSQVNPNYGYTF. Written as DNA, the CDR3 is TGTGCCAGCAGCCAAGTAAACCCCAACTATGGCTACACCTTC. The V gene is TRBV14, the J gene TRBJ1-2; D is unresolved. Trimming cost V 1 base and J 2 bases, with 8 bases left between them. Germline V gene sequence: CDR1 SGHDN, CDR2 FVKESK. CDR3 length: 14 residues.

The chain links TRBV19 to TRBJ2-2; 7 bases agree with TRBD2. Trimming took 5 bases from V and 3 from J; bases not matched to a gene: 9. The CDR3 sequence is 16 residues long. Per germline, CDR1 LNHDA and CDR2 SQIVND (reference sequence). This CDR3 is CASSHPAGPHTGELFF. The DNA for the CDR3 is TGTGCCAGTAGTCACCCAGCGGGACCCCACACCGGGGAGCTGTTTTTT.

This clone was observed once. This chain joins TRBV30 and TRBJ2-5, with a possible D match to TRBD2 (6 bases). CDR1 and CDR2 (germline): GTSNPN, SVGIG (reference sequence). The CDR3 sequence is 15 residues long. Trimming left V 4 bases short and J 2 bases short, with 17 bases between. The CDR3 DNA reads TGTGCCTGGATTCCTACCGGGACTTTACAAGAGACCCAGTACTTC. Translated, it gives CAWIPTGTLQETQYF.

The chain combines TRBV28 with TRBJ2-7; 7 bases are a match to TRBD1. The V gene's germline CDR1 is MDHEN and CDR2 SYDVKM. J gave up 7 bases and V 5 bases, and 5 bases lay outside the gene matches. The CDR3 runs to 12 residues. CDR3 residues: CASSEQGLEQYV. For the CDR3, the DNA is TGTGCCAGCAGTGAACAGGGGCTGGAGCAGTACGTC.

The rearrangement joins TRBV4-1 to TRBJ2-2; D is tentatively TRBD1 or TRBD2 (5 bases each). Germline assignment: CDR1 MGHRA and CDR2 YSYEKL. CDR3 length equals 12 residues. Trimming took off 7 bases at V and 7 bases at J, with 10 bases between the two ends. CDR3 loop: CASMGVDGELFF. The CDR3 DNA sequence: TGCGCCAGCATGGGGGTGGACGGGGAGCTGTTTTTT.

V is TRBV11-3 and J is TRBJ1-3; 7 bases align to TRBD1. The CDR3 loop spans 16 amino acids. From germline, CDR1 is SGHNT and CDR2 YENEEA. V lost 5 bases to trimming and J lost 3 bases; unmatched junction nucleotides: 10. The CDR3 region is CASSPQRRGLGNTIYF. CDR3 sequence (DNA): TGTGCCAGCAGCCCTCAACGTAGGGGGCTTGGAAACACCATATATTTT.

The CDR3 sequence: CASSLDRGLSGNTIYF. The DNA of the CDR3 is TGTGCCAGCTCACTGGACAGGGGTCTCTCTGGAAACACCATATATTTT. This rearrangement joins TRBV18 to TRBJ1-3; 9 bases map to TRBD1. From germline, CDR1 is KGHSH and CDR2 LQKENI. CDR3 size: 16 residues. The V gene end was trimmed by 4 bases and the J gene end by 0 bases; junction bases not matched to a gene: 4.

The chain is built from TRBV10-2 and TRBJ1-5; D ambiguous. The CDR3 covers 13 residues. Trimming cost V 6 bases and J 4 bases, with 10 bases left between them. Germline CDR1 and CDR2: WSHSY and SAAADI. The CDR3 DNA reads TGCGCCAGCAGCCCCGACGGAAATCAGCCCCAGCATTTT. Translated, it gives CASSPDGNQPQHF.

As DNA, the CDR3 is TGTGCCAGTCAGTACGATCCCTCCACCTACAATGAGCAGTTCTTC. Translated: CASQYDPSTYNEQFF. V is TRBV6-5 and J is TRBJ2-1; no firm D call. CDR1 and CDR2 from the germline V gene are MNHEY and SVGAGI. V was trimmed by 9 bases and J by 2 bases, leaving 17 bases between them. This CDR3 has 15 residues.

This sequence joins TRBV7-9 and TRBJ2-7, with D possibly TRBD2 on 6 matching bases. Germline values: CDR1 SEHNR, CDR2 FQNEAQ (reference sequence). The V gene lost 3 bases and the J gene lost 3 bases, with 15 bases spanning the gap. This CDR3 is 15 amino acids long. The CDR3, as DNA: TGTGCCAGCAGCTTGCGGGACGAAAGTATCTACGAGCAGTACGTC. Amino acids: CASSLRDESIYEQYV.

The chain recombines TRBV6-6 with TRBJ1-1, with D possibly being TRBD1 (6 bases). Germline CDR1 is MNHNY and CDR2 is SVGAGI (reference sequence). CDR3 length: 16 amino acids. Trimming shortened V by 0 bases and J by 1 base, and 12 bases separated the two germline ends. The CDR3 sequence is CASSYSVRTENTEAFF. The CDR3 nucleotides read TGTGCCAGCAGTTACTCAGTCCGGACAGAGAACACTGAAGCTTTCTTT.

The chain uses TRBV28 and TRBJ2-3, with 9 nucleotides matching TRBD1. The V gene's germline CDR1 is MDHEN and CDR2 SYDVKM. Trimming took 5 bases from V and 4 from J; bases not matched to a gene: 7. The CDR3 is made up of 15 amino acids. The CDR3, as DNA: TGTGCCAGCAGTCCGGCGGGACAGGGCCCAGATACGCAGTATTTT. This translates into CASSPAGQGPDTQYF.

The V and J genes are TRBV11-2 and TRBJ1-3, with D perhaps TRBD1 (5 bases). The CDR3 is 16 amino acids. Germline V gene data show CDR1 as SGHAT and CDR2 as FQNNGV. Trimming removed 6 bases at V and 7 bases at J, with 22 bases between. CDR3 protein: CASSPRLTTGGNTIYF. The CDR3 nucleotides read TGTGCCAGCAGTCCCCGGCTAACAACAGGCGGGAACACCATATATTTT.

This clone occurred a few times. The CDR3 here is CASSLRVVVGELFF. The CDR3 DNA reads as TGTGCCAGCAGCTTGAGGGTCGTGGTCGGGGAGCTGTTTTTT. This rearrangement joins TRBV7-8 to TRBJ2-2; maybe TRBD2 (5 bases). CDR1 and CDR2 from the germline V gene are SGHVS and FQNEAQ. CDR3 length: 14 residues. V was pared by 3 bases and J by 7 bases, with 12 bases between. The full variable domain, rest sourced from reference TRBV7-8 and TRBJ2-2, is GAGVSQSPRYKVAKRGQDVALRCDPISGHVSLFWYQQALGQGPEFLTYFQNEAQLDKSGLPSDRFFAERPEGSVSTLKIQRTQQEDSAVYLCASSLRVVVGELFFGEGSRLTVL.

The chain joins TRBV28 to TRBJ1-2, with D maybe TRBD1 (5 bases). The CDR3 spans 16 residues. Germline lookup yields CDR1 MDHEN and CDR2 SYDVKM. V was cut by 5 bases and J by 2 bases, with 18 bases left in between. Here the CDR3 reads CASSRIPGRKNYGYTF. The CDR3 coding sequence is TGTGCCAGCAGTCGGATCCCGGGACGTAAAAACTATGGCTACACCTTC.

J is TRBJ2-7 and V is TRBV28, with 8 bases that match TRBD1. The germline gives CDR1 MDHEN, CDR2 SYDVKM. V was pared by 5 bases and J by 0 bases, with 15 bases of the junction left unmatched. This CDR3 has 18 residues. CDR3 in DNA: TGTGCCAGCAGTCCCGCGTACGACAGGGGCGATCACTCCTACGAGCAGTACGTC. Protein sequence: CASSPAYDRGDHSYEQYV.

The chain links TRBV7-2 to TRBJ2-7; tentatively, D is TRBD1 (6 bases). CDR1 and CDR2 (germline): SGHTA, FQGNSA. The CDR3 is made up of 14 amino acids. The V and J ends lost 6 bases and 0 bases respectively, with 12 bases between them. CDR3 residues: CASSGDTFSYEQYF. The CDR3 coding sequence is TGTGCCAGCAGTGGGGACACCTTCTCCTACGAGCAGTACTTC. Together with reference TRBV7-2 and TRBJ2-7, the CDR3 gives the full variable domain: GAGVSQSPSNKVTEKGKDVELRCDPISGHTALYWYRQSLGQGLEFLIYFQGNSAPDKSGLPSDRFSAERTGGSVSTLTIQRTQQEDSAVYLCASSGDTFSYEQYFGPGTRLTVT.